This T cell receptor (beta chain) was found in a study of blood T cell repertoires in COVID-19 (dated by TCRdb to 2020 to 2021). Describing the broader study: Samples from collaborators originated in the United States, Italy and Spain and spanned both the acute and convalescent phases of COVID-19. The prospective study material was composed of cDNA or gDNA derived from T cells, B-cell-depleted T cells, or PBMCs. Subjects who had been exposed to COVID-19, were actively infected with it, or had recovered from it provided the deeply sampled blood TCRbeta repertoires that made up the dataset. The repertoires were released in a freely available public database meant as a resource for research on the immune response to SARS-CoV-2. Samples were obtained from the ongoing ImmuneRACE study (first 160 participants) and from some 1,200 subjects provided by 6 global collaborators. A de-identified subject ID, COVID-19 status, age in years and sex were almost always included in the sample metadata. Where available, HLA class I and class II types were taken from metadata supplied by the sample provider and were not determined by assay-based typing. The study at large found these results: How much clinical and demographic metadata was included differed by source and by participant, and the metadata was provided uncurated.

With respect to this clone: Its binding antigen is unknown. No quality values exist for individual bases; no much larger clone is one base distant.

The immunoSEQ Assay, a bias-controlled multiplex PCR, was used to amplify TCRbeta CDR3 regions from genomic DNA. For the original study's pipeline: The number of nucleated cells in each sample was estimated from the amplification of reference gene primers within the assay. Sequence reads were collapsed and filtered to measure the absolute abundance of every unique TCRbeta CDR3 rearrangement. For each sample, productive Simpson clonality was calculated as the square root of Simpson's diversity index over productive rearrangements. TCRdb took over this immuneACCESS table, retaining in-frame rearrangements with V and J assigned. Such tables are incomplete; in checked studies, under half of the missing clones stem from an unresolved V gene, and the remainder is unexplained. The DNA gave D and trimming, while V, J and clone size come from that table. Within this sample are roughly 60,000 clones, with 65% to 90% of them counted one time only. The ten largest clones capture about an eighth of the sample.

The collaborating institutions used their own protocols to collect whole blood in K2EDTA tubes. For TCRbeta analysis, collaborators shipped samples in one of three forms: frozen whole blood, isolated PBMCs, or DNA extracted from either of those sample types. The CDR1 and CDR2 encoded by the germline V gene (reference sequence) are SEHNR and FQNEAQ. Including cysteine and phenylalanine, the CDR3 has 13 amino acids. The DNA shown is the 39-base CDR3, in frame from base 1. Trimming costs V 5 bases and J 3 bases, and their ends lie 8 bases apart. The sequence links TRBV7-9 to TRBJ2-4, with the D gene not confidently named. Sequencing used peripheral blood. This receptor was taken from a human donor in a cohort sampled during active COVID-19. The nucleotides read TGTGCCAGCAGCCAGCGCGGCAAAAACATTCAGTACTTC. Translated, this is CASSQRGKNIQYF.